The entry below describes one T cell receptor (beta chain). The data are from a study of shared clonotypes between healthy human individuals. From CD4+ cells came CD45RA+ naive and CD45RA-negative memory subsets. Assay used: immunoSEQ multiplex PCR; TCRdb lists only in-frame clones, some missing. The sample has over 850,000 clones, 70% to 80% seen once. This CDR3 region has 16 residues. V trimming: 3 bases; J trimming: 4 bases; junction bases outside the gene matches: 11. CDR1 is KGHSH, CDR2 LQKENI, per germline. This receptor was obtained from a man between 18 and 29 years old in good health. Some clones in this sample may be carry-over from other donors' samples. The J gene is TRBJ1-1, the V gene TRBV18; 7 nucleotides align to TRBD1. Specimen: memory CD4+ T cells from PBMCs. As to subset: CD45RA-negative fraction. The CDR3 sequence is CASSPDRPTFGTEAFF. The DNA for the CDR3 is TGTGCCAGCTCACCGGACAGGCCGACTTTTGGCACTGAAGCTTTCTTT.